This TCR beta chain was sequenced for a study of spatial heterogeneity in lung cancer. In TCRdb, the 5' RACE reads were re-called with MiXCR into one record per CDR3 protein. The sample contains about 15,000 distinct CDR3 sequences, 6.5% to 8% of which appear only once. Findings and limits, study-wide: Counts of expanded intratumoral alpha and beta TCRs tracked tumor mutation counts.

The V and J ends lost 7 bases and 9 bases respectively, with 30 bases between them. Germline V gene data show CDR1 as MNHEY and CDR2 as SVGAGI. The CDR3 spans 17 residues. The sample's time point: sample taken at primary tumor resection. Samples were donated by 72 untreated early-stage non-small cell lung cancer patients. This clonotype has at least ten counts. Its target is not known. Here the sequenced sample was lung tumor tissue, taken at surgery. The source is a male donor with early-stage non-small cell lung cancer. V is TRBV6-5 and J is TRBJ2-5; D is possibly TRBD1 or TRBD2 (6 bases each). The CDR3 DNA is TGTGCCAGCACCGCACGGGGGCCGTACACCTTTGGGGTGGCCCAGTACTTC. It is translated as CASTARGPYTFGVAQYF.